This TCR beta chain came from a study of T-cell reconstitution after alpha-beta-depleted transplantation in children. Unique molecular identifiers were incorporated into the prepared TCRbeta library. TCRdb re-derived calls from the PCR reads in MiXCR, one entry per CDR3 protein. Of around 600,000 distinct CDR3 sequences listed, 23% are singletons. V lost 5 bases and J lost 6; bases outside the gene matches: 12. This CDR3 region has 15 residues. CDR1 and CDR2 (germline): SGHTA, FQGNSA. Broader study findings: Some patients' high day-60 TCRbeta diversity was traced to surviving recipient T cells and thymic progenitors. Fresh T-cell production supplied most of the T-cell counts and diversity seen one year after transplant. About two months after transplant, alpha-beta T cells reportedly came from several hundred expanded graft clones.

This clonotype came up a few times. Its cognate antigen is unknown. The specimen was PBMCs, mostly from graft donor cells, collected 360 days after TCRalphabeta/CD19-depleted stem cell transplant. The V call is TRBV7-2, the J call TRBJ2-7; TRBD1 agrees at 8 bases. The clonotype was recovered from a boy under three years old who had a stem cell transplant for acute myeloid leukemia, so the T cells may come from the graft donor. This CDR3 is CASSPSRTGTSEQYF. In DNA, the CDR3 is TGTGCCAGCAGCCCCTCAAGGACAGGGACGAGCGAGCAGTACTTC.